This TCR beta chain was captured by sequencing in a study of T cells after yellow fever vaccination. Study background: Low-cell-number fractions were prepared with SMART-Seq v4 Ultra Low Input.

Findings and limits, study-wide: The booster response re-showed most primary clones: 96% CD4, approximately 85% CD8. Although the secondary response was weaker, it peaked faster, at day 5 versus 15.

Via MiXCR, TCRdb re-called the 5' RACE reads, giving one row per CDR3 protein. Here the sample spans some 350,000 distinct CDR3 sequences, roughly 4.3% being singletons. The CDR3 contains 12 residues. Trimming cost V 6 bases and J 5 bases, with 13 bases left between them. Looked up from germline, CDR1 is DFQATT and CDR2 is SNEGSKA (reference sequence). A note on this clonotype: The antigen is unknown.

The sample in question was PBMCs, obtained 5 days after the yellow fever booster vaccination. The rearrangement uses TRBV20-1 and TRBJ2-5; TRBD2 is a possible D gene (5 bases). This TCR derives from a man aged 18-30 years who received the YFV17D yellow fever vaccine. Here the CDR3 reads CSAAGEGETQYF. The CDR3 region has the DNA TGCAGTGCCGCCGGGGAAGGGGAGACCCAGTACTTC.